The rows below give T cell receptor beta chains drawn from one sample of a study of shared clonotypes between healthy human individuals. The protocol was immunoSEQ multiplex PCR, while the TCRdb copy is restricted to in-frame clones and leaves out a portion. The sample holds more than 500,000 clones, around 95% seen once. Source material: naive CD8+ T cells sorted from blood. These receptor sequences come from a woman in her twenties or thirties in good health. CDR3s include the opening cysteine and the closing phenylalanine or tryptophan.

j_gene | v_gene | CDR3aa
TRBJ2-7 | TRBV5-4 | CASSPGLESYEQYF
TRBJ1-1 | TRBV19 | CASSIGQAAFF
TRBJ2-7 | TRBV11-2 | CASSPYRGSYEQYF
TRBJ2-5 | TRBV19 | CASSTQLGETQYF
TRBJ2-1 | TRBV19 | CASSLFVGTSGEQFF
TRBJ2-7 | TRBV9 | CASSVGRGELEQYF
TRBJ2-5 | TRBV6-6 | CASSSGAGPETQYF
TRBJ1-1 | TRBV5-6 | CASSGGGTGYTEAFF
TRBJ2-1 | TRBV6-5 | CASKDRNEQFF
TRBJ2-7 | TRBV14 | CASSQDTLSSETYSEQYF
TRBJ2-1 | TRBV30 | CAWSVRGRDEQFF
TRBJ2-7 | TRBV11-2 | CASSLAGDQYEQYF
TRBJ2-5 | TRBV2 | CASSEPDSKQETQYF
TRBJ2-2 | TRBV4-2 | CASSQDLWGTRITGELFF
TRBJ2-5 | TRBV5-8 | CATRTGLQETQYF
TRBJ2-7 | TRBV18 | CASSSNGTANSYEQYF
TRBJ1-2 | TRBV7-9 | CASSLATPNYGYTF
TRBJ2-4 | TRBV19 | CASSIDWGQGYNIQYF
TRBJ2-7 | TRBV7-6 | CASSLGEGGIAFYEQYF
TRBJ2-7 | TRBV15 | CATSRDLGTANDEQYF
TRBJ1-2 | TRBV28 | CASSMTWAMNFNYGYTF
TRBJ2-7 | TRBV4-2 | CASSQVGGAAYEQYF
TRBJ2-6 | TRBV28 | CASSPQKTSGRASVGGANVLTF
TRBJ1-1 | TRBV28 | CASSFRLNTEAFF
TRBJ2-7 | TRBV7-2 | CASSLADNPYEQYF
TRBJ2-3 | TRBV29-1 | CSVGPEGSDTQYF
TRBJ2-5 | TRBV27 | CASSLGDRGETQYF
TRBJ2-7 | TRBV14 | CASSHGQGISYEQYF
TRBJ2-7 | TRBV5-1 | CASSEGTSGYYEQYF
TRBJ2-7 | TRBV2 | CASRGPLEGSYEQYF
TRBJ2-7 | TRBV7-9 | CASSSHDEQYF
TRBJ2-5 | TRBV9 | CASSYRGDQETQYF
TRBJ2-7 | TRBV7-3 | CASSVAGGDEQYF
TRBJ2-7 | TRBV27 | CASSPLGVGYEQYF
TRBJ2-2 | TRBV9 | CASSALAGVNTGELFF
TRBJ2-7 | TRBV27 | CASSLQQGPYEQYF
TRBJ2-4 | TRBV7-6 | CASSLDRGPRNIQYF
TRBJ2-7 | TRBV28 | CASSLSGSSYEQYF
TRBJ2-5 | TRBV25-1 | CASSESPGYAETQYF
TRBJ2-7 | TRBV2 | CASKLAGEGTHEQYF
TRBJ1-3 | TRBV11-1 | CASSLRQGSGNTIYF
TRBJ1-5 | TRBV27 | CASSLSGASYSNQPQHF
TRBJ2-7 | TRBV7-9 | CASSHPGQGIYEQYF
TRBJ1-2 | TRBV6-6 | CASSTWDSYGYTF
TRBJ2-5 | TRBV19 | CASSSAGAYQETQYF